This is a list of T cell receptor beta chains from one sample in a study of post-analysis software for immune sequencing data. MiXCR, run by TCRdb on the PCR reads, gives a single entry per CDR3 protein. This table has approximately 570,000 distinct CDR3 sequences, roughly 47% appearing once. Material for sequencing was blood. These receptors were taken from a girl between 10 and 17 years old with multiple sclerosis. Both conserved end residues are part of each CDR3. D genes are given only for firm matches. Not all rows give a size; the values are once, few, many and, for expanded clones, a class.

CTSSSRKGVHEQYF	TGTACCAGCAGTTCTCGAAAGGGTGTCCACGAGCAGTACTTC	TRBV12-3/TRBV12-4	TRBJ2-7	.	.
CASRYRGSNNEQFF	TGTGCCAGCAGGTACAGGGGCAGCAACAATGAGCAGTTCTTC	TRBV7-9	TRBJ2-1	few	TRBD1
CATREGRDEQYF	TGTGCCACTCGAGAAGGGAGGGACGAGCAGTACTTC	TRBV6-5	TRBJ2-7	.	TRBD2
CASSSGGQETRYF	TGTGCCAGCAGCTCGGGGGGCCAAGAGACCCGGTACTTC	TRBV28	TRBJ2-5	.	.
CASSLAGIDYGYTF	TGTGCCAGCAGCTTGGCTGGGATAGACTATGGCTACACCTTC	TRBV5-6	TRBJ1-2	.	.
CSVRTGVGYGYTF	TGCAGCGTAAGGACAGGGGTGGGCTATGGCTACACCTTC	TRBV29-1	TRBJ1-2	.	TRBD1
CAGSLDGPGRREGQPQHF	TGTGCCGGCAGCTTAGACGGCCCGGGACGGCGGGAAGGTCAGCCCCAGCATTTT	TRBV7-8	TRBJ1-5	.	.
CAISEDPRSSNEKLFF	TGTGCCATCAGTGAGGACCCAAGAAGCAGTAATGAAAAACTGTTTTTT	TRBV10-3	TRBJ1-4	few	.
CSASKQGATYEQYF	TGCAGTGCTAGTAAACAGGGGGCCACCTACGAGCAGTACTTC	TRBV20-1	TRBJ2-7	.	TRBD1
CACSSQGGGANVLTF	TGTGCCTGCAGTTCACAGGGAGGTGGGGCCAACGTCCTGACTTTC	TRBV12-3/TRBV12-4	TRBJ2-6	.	.
CSVSTSVETQYF	TGCAGCGTATCAACTAGCGTAGAGACCCAGTACTTC	TRBV29-1	TRBJ2-5	.	TRBD2
CASSPDHWQNTEAFF	TGTGCCAGCAGCCCGGACCATTGGCAGAACACTGAAGCTTTCTTT	TRBV9	TRBJ1-1	.	.
CASSDDRDYYGYTF	TGTGCCAGCAGTGACGATAGGGATTACTATGGCTACACCTTC	TRBV6-4	TRBJ1-2	.	.
CASSRAGDGPSQQYF	TGTGCCAGCAGTCGAGCGGGAGACGGGCCCTCTCAGCAGTACTTC	TRBV6-2/TRBV6-3	TRBJ2-4	few	TRBD2
CASSLGTRSSTDTQYF	TGTGCCAGCAGCTTAGGAACTAGGTCTAGCACAGATACGCAGTATTTT	TRBV7-9	TRBJ2-3	few	.